A selection of T cell receptor beta chains follows, all from one sample in a study of low-dose radiotherapy and immunotherapy resistance in tumors. TCRdb fed the reads into MiXCR, producing one record per CDR3 protein. Counted here are 55,000 to 80,000 distinct CDR3 sequences, around a quarter occurring once; the ten biggest clones make up under 7%. Sequenced here: PBMCs, sampled before treatment. The receptors were sampled from a male donor with rectosigmoid adenocarcinoma. CDR3s include the opening cysteine and the closing phenylalanine or tryptophan.

v_call cdr3_aa
TRBV29-1 CSVMGENQPQHF
TRBV19 CASSISRGNTDTQYF
TRBV7-6 CASSPGSQGFGYEQYF
TRBV20-1 CSARTSVSSYNEQFF
TRBV6-6 CASSYVGGAAKNIQYF
TRBV10-3 CAISKTTGTSYEQYF
TRBV20-1 CSARAGGYTF
TRBV29-1 CSFRRGGGSTDTQYF
TRBV20-1 CSARDGREALYGYTF
TRBV6-2/TRBV6-3 CATSRGGAITDTQYF
TRBV28 CASSGSVGRTDTQYF
TRBV6-1 CASRFTGRDSPLHF
TRBV7-3 CASSLGMTDTQYF
TRBV11-2 CATSSQGYEQYF
TRBV14 CASSQVNRGLGELFF
TRBV11-2 CASSSHTLYNEQFF
TRBV11-2 CASSLGAGPETQYF
TRBV3-1 CASSLPNTEAFF
TRBV7-2 CASSLRDQGSRKAFF
TRBV4-3 CASSRGTGGPYDNSPLHF
TRBV7-9 CASSYGTSGRRLGNEQYF
TRBV12-3/TRBV12-4 CASTPGGAREQYF
TRBV18 CASSPTDYEQYF
TRBV20-1 CSARDPSGASSYNSPLHF
TRBV5-1 CASSLDRGRVNTGELFF
TRBV9 CASSGLDRGWDTGELFF
TRBV24-1 CATSDRTGGTYNEQFF
TRBV28 CASAVPLAVFF
TRBV7-2 CAGSPSGQADYEQYF
TRBV5-4 CASSNRDYAREQYF
TRBV28 CASRRVYGYTF
TRBV18 CASSQGQGNVEPQHF
TRBV18 CASSPIAGAENTEAFF
TRBV6-2/TRBV6-3 CASRSPGDTDTQCF
TRBV9 CASSDGTSGEGETQYF
TRBV12-3/TRBV12-4 CASGENRGSSYNEQFF
TRBV7-2 CASSLEGSRQGSPLHF
TRBV28 CASRRAGTGGHSYEQYF
TRBV6-1 CASSEAPQETQYF
TRBV12-3/TRBV12-4 CASSAGEINEAFF
TRBV5-6 CASSPGQANYGYTF
TRBV28 CASSSINRWGPYQPQHF
TRBV4-3 CASSQAVHSYEQYF
TRBV19 CASTSQGVAGVRETQYF
TRBV28 CASSAPGLAGGDTQYF
TRBV12-3/TRBV12-4 CASSLPSGGTDTQYF
TRBV28 CACNTINQPQHF
TRBV3-1 CASSQLQSSYEQYF
TRBV28 CASSLLGVPEAFF
TRBV19 CASRDQDRRNTGELFF
TRBV4-2 CASSPGNTEAFF
TRBV20-1 CSAGSDTVDHGYTF
TRBV28 CASTPAHGGAGYEQYF
TRBV5-1 CASSSGTGRNQPQHF